The 15 T cell receptor beta chains listed next were all sequenced from one sample in a study of T cells after yellow fever vaccination. MiXCR, run by TCRdb on the 5' RACE reads, gives a single entry per CDR3 protein. Among under 700,000 distinct CDR3 sequences listed, less than 20% were seen once. The sample was PBMCs, taken less than 6 days after the first yellow fever vaccination. The receptor source for this set is a man in his late teens or twenties who received the YFV17D yellow fever vaccine.

This chain uses TRBV12-3 or TRBV12-4 with TRBJ2-7, with 10 bases aligning to TRBD1. V was clipped by 3 bases and J by 2 bases; unmatched bases: 4. The CDR3 has 15 amino acids. The CDR3 here is CASSFGTGVAYEQYF. In DNA form, the CDR3 reads TGTGCCAGCAGTTTTGGGACAGGGGTTGCCTACGAGCAGTACTTC.

The V and J genes are TRBV6-2 or TRBV6-3 and TRBJ2-3, with TRBD1 matching over 10 bases. Germline CDR1 and CDR2: MNHEY and SVGEGT. The junction had 7 bases not matched to a gene; V was cut back by 6 bases and J by 4 bases. This CDR3 is 15 amino acids long. CDR3 sequence: CASSFSGTGADTQYF. CDR3 nucleotides: TGTGCCAGCAGCTTCTCCGGGACAGGGGCAGATACGCAGTATTTT.

The CDR3, as DNA: TGTGCCAGCAGTCCATGGGGCGGGGGGTACACAGATACGCAGTATTTT. Amino acid sequence: CASSPWGGGYTDTQYF. This rearrangement joins TRBV12-3 or TRBV12-4 to TRBJ2-3, with 8 bases matching TRBD2. This CDR3 is 16 amino acids long. V gave up 5 bases and J gave up 2 bases; unmatched junction bases: 9.

This chain links TRBV30 with TRBJ2-5; a weak D match, TRBD2 (6 bases). V lost 7 bases and J 5 bases, leaving 14 bases between the germline ends. CDR1 is GTSNPN, CDR2 SVGIG, per germline (reference sequence). The length of the CDR3 is 12 residues. The CDR3 reads CASMEGGETQYF. In DNA form, the CDR3 reads TGTGCCTCCATGGAGGGTGGGGAGACCCAGTACTTC.

The chain links TRBV6-2 or TRBV6-3 to TRBJ2-1; 11 nucleotides line up with TRBD1. This CDR3 has 16 residues. Germline V gives CDR1 MNHEY, CDR2 SVGEGT. V gave up 1 base and J gave up 6 bases; unmatched junction bases: 5. The CDR3 reads CASSYLGQGAGNEQFF. In nucleotides, the CDR3 is TGTGCCAGCAGTTACTTAGGACAGGGGGCAGGCAATGAGCAGTTCTTC.

The gene calls are TRBV7-2 and TRBJ1-5, with a weak D call TRBD1 (6 bases). Trimming stripped 10 bases from V and 1 base from J, with 14 bases between. Germline CDR1 reads SGHTA; CDR2 reads FQGNSA. CDR3 length: 14 amino acids. The CDR3 region is CAKNLTGSNQPQHF. The DNA of the CDR3 is TGTGCCAAAAACCTGACAGGAAGCAATCAGCCCCAGCATTTT.

This clonotype was detected many times. The gene calls are TRBV12-3 or TRBV12-4 and TRBJ1-1, with D unresolved. The CDR3 extends over 14 amino acids. The germline V and J ends were trimmed by 6 bases and 4 bases, with 15 bases remaining between them. CDR3 amino acids: CASSADWRVTEAFF. The CDR3 coding sequence is TGTGCCAGCAGCGCCGACTGGCGAGTCACTGAAGCTTTCTTT.

J is TRBJ2-1 and V is TRBV3-1; D is ambiguous. Germline lookup yields CDR1 LGHDT and CDR2 YNNKEL (reference sequence). V gave up 4 bases and J gave up 0 bases, with 4 bases separating them. This CDR3 has 13 amino acids. The CDR3 nucleotides read TGTGCCAGCAGCCCTTACTCCTACAATGAGCAGTTCTTC. It is translated as CASSPYSYNEQFF.

This clonotype was counted a few times. The chain recombines TRBV5-1 with TRBJ2-1, with 8 bases matching TRBD2. CDR1 SGHRS and CDR2 YFSETQ come from the germline V gene. With V trimmed by 4 bases and J by 9 bases, 12 bases remained unmatched. CDR3 length: 15 amino acids. CDR3 amino acids: CASSPSGGRSREQFF. The CDR3 DNA reads as TGCGCCAGCAGCCCCAGCGGGGGCCGTTCTCGTGAGCAGTTCTTC.

The chain recombines TRBV3-1 with TRBJ2-1; no firm D call. V was clipped by 1 base and J by 6 bases, with 10 bases between them. Germline-derived CDR1 and CDR2 are LGHDT and YNNKEL (reference sequence). CDR3 length: 14 residues. CDR3 protein: CASSQGPLSNEQFF. The DNA of the CDR3 is TGTGCCAGCAGCCAAGGACCACTTTCCAATGAGCAGTTCTTC.

The V and J genes are TRBV6-2 or TRBV6-3 and TRBJ2-1; the match to TRBD2 covers 12 bases. The CDR3 has 16 residues. After removal of 1 base from V and 4 bases from J, the junction contained 2 bases not matched to a gene. Germline values: CDR1 MNHEY, CDR2 SVGEGT. CDR3 nucleotide sequence: TGTGCCAGCAGTTACTTACTAGCGGGGGGATACAATGAGCAGTTCTTC. Translating it yields CASSYLLAGGYNEQFF.

The V gene is TRBV9, the J gene TRBJ2-3, with 8 bases fitting TRBD2. The ends lost 3 bases at V and 4 bases at J; junction bases unmatched: 7. CDR3 length equals 15 residues. Germline-derived CDR1 and CDR2 are SGDLS and YYNGEE. This CDR3 reads CASSAIAGTADTQYF. Here the CDR3 DNA reads TGTGCCAGCAGCGCCATAGCGGGGACGGCAGATACGCAGTATTTT.

This clonotype was detected a few times. The rearrangement links TRBV20-1 to TRBJ2-5; 10 positions match TRBD1. Trimming removed 4 bases from V and 1 base from J; junction bases left unmatched: 6. CDR3 length: 15 residues. CDR1 is DFQATT, CDR2 SNEGSKA, per germline (reference sequence). In DNA, the CDR3 is TGCAGTGCTACCGGGACAGGGGTTAGCCAAGAGACCCAGTACTTC. It codes for CSATGTGVSQETQYF.

V usage is TRBV12-3 or TRBV12-4 and J usage is TRBJ1-2, with 10 bases matching TRBD1. The CDR3 contains 14 residues. After removal of 5 bases from V and 4 bases from J, the junction contained 4 bases not matched to a gene. The CDR3 spells CASSETGGGYGYTF. The CDR3 DNA sequence: TGTGCCAGCAGTGAGACAGGGGGCGGCTATGGCTACACCTTC.

The V gene is TRBV6-6, the J gene TRBJ2-3; D gene uncertain. Germline V gene lookup returns CDR1 MNHNY and CDR2 SVGAGI (reference sequence). V lost 7 bases, J lost 2 bases, and 10 bases lay in between. The CDR3 has 13 residues. Here the CDR3 reads CASTLPTTDTQYF. In nucleotides, the CDR3 is TGTGCCAGCACCCTTCCCACCACAGATACGCAGTATTTT.